This TCR beta chain was sequenced during a study of blood T cell repertoires in COVID-19. Profiled with immunoSEQ multiplex PCR; TCRdb holds only in-frame clones, not every one. The table lists around 100,000 clones, approximately 83% of them singletons. The germline V gene has CDR1 MDHEN and CDR2 SYDVKM. This CDR3 is 12 amino acids long. As for this clone: An end of the junction differs from the germline gene, which may be a read error.

The sample taken for sequencing was peripheral blood. The clonotype originates from a woman in her 70s with acute or convalescent COVID-19. V is TRBV28 and J is TRBJ1-2; 8 positions agree with TRBD1. The DNA for the CDR3 is TGTGCCAGCAGTCTAATAGGACAGGGCTCCGGCTTC. Encoded protein: CASSLIGQGSGF.